This is a list of T cell receptor beta chains from one sample in a study of shared clonotypes between healthy human individuals. Sequencing used immunoSEQ multiplex PCR; TCRdb keeps in-frame clones, though not all of them. The sample gives 2 million to 2.5 million clones, approximately 95% of which show up once; under 0.45% is in the top ten. The sequenced material came from naive CD4+ T cells from PBMCs. These receptors all stem from a man between 18 and 35 years old in good health. Some clones in this sample may be carry-over from other donors' samples. Each CDR3 is given with its conserved first and last residue. The D gene is left open where the match is weak. Only some rows state a clone size, as once, few, many or a class for expanded clones.

j_call,d_call,clone_size,v_call,cdr3_aa,cdr3_nt
TRBJ2-7,TRBD1,NA,TRBV7-2,CASSPQGQSYEQYF,TGTGCCAGCAGCCCCCAGGGACAGTCCTACGAGCAGTACTTC
TRBJ2-5,TRBD2,NA,TRBV5-6,CASSLLPSGIETQYF,TGTGCCAGCAGCTTGCTGCCTAGCGGGATCGAGACCCAGTACTTC
TRBJ2-6,TRBD1,once,TRBV18,CASSRTGGPTDSTF,TGTGCCAGCTCCCGTACAGGGGGCCCAACGGATTCTACTTTC
TRBJ2-2,NA,NA,TRBV25-1,CASSDYAANTGELFF,TGTGCCAGCAGTGATTACGCGGCGAACACCGGGGAGCTGTTTTTT
TRBJ1-1,NA,NA,TRBV7-3,CASSLTGQALTEAFF,TGTGCCAGCAGCTTAACGGGTCAGGCGCTCACTGAAGCTTTCTTT
TRBJ2-1,TRBD2,NA,TRBV6-5,CASSYWGTSGYNEQFF,TGTGCCAGCAGTTACTGGGGGACTAGCGGATACAATGAGCAGTTCTTC
TRBJ2-7,TRBD2,NA,TRBV27,CASRFGASGNYEQYF,TGTGCCAGTAGATTTGGAGCTAGCGGGAACTACGAGCAGTACTTC
TRBJ2-3,NA,once,TRBV11-1,CASSKTVADTQYF,TGTGCCAGCAGCAAGACAGTCGCGGATACGCAGTATTTT
TRBJ2-1,TRBD1,once,TRBV18,CASSPLTGAYNEQFF,TGTGCCAGCTCACCCTTGACAGGGGCCTACAATGAGCAGTTCTTC
TRBJ2-3,TRBD2,NA,TRBV5-1,CASSPGTSGRFFKTDTQYF,TGCGCCAGCAGCCCCGGGACTAGCGGGAGGTTTTTCAAGACAGATACGCAGTATTTT
TRBJ2-3,TRBD2,once,TRBV28,CASSSTFGGRYADTQYF,TGTGCCAGCAGTTCGACCTTTGGCGGGAGGTATGCAGATACGCAGTATTTT
TRBJ2-1,TRBD2,NA,TRBV9,CASSVTSGNSYNEQFF,TGTGCCAGCAGCGTGACTAGCGGTAACTCCTACAATGAGCAGTTCTTC
TRBJ2-1,TRBD2,NA,TRBV30,CAWSKMGTSGTNEQFF,TGTGCCTGGAGTAAAATGGGGACTAGCGGGACCAATGAGCAGTTCTTC
TRBJ1-1,NA,NA,TRBV18,CASSRGGMNTEAFF,TGTGCCAGCTCACGGGGGGGGATGAACACTGAAGCTTTCTTT
TRBJ1-2,NA,NA,TRBV18,CASSPQGLDGYTF,TGTGCCAGCTCACCACAAGGGCTGGATGGCTACACCTTC
TRBJ1-2,TRBD1,NA,TRBV29-1,CSGGTGYGYTF,TGCAGCGGGGGGACAGGCTATGGCTACACCTTC
TRBJ2-1,NA,NA,TRBV5-6,CASSLNRAGVSSYNEQFF,TGTGCCAGCAGCTTGAACAGGGCGGGGGTTAGCTCCTACAATGAGCAGTTCTTC
TRBJ2-2,NA,NA,TRBV20-1,CSASSGELFF,TGCAGTGCTAGTTCCGGGGAGCTGTTTTTT
TRBJ2-4,NA,NA,TRBV18,CASSPGTGFYHIQYF,TGTGCCAGCTCACCCGGGACTGGCTTCTATCACATTCAGTACTTC
TRBJ2-3,TRBD2,once,TRBV7-2,CASSLGLAGADTQYF,TGTGCCAGCAGCTTGGGACTAGCGGGAGCGGATACGCAGTATTTT
TRBJ2-3,NA,NA,TRBV9,CASTPAGSTDTQYF,TGTGCCAGCACCCCTGCAGGAAGCACAGATACGCAGTATTTT
TRBJ2-2,NA,NA,TRBV27,CASSPYTGELFF,TGTGCCAGCAGTCCATACACCGGGGAGCTGTTTTTT
TRBJ2-3,TRBD2,NA,TRBV10-3,CAIKVAGGTDTQYF,TGTGCCATCAAAGTAGCGGGAGGCACAGATACGCAGTATTTT
TRBJ2-2,TRBD1,NA,TRBV28,CASSLPGRGHTGELFF,TGTGCCAGCAGTTTACCTGGCAGGGGGCACACCGGGGAGCTGTTTTTT